The 3 T cell receptor beta chains below all came from one sample that was sequenced in a study of blood T cell repertoires in COVID-19. Sequencing was performed with immunoSEQ multiplex PCR; in TCRdb, only in-frame clones are kept and a portion is missing. The sample contains approximately 210,000 clones, roughly four fifths of which appear only once. What was sequenced was peripheral blood. These receptors were taken from a woman aged 40 to 55 with acute or convalescent COVID-19.

The chain links TRBV11-3 to TRBJ1-1; 7 nucleotides align to TRBD1. Germline-derived CDR1 and CDR2 are SGHNT and YENEEA. The CDR3 has 12 residues. J gave up 11 bases and V 5 bases, and 8 bases lay outside the gene matches. CDR3 sequence (DNA): TGTGCCAGCAGCAAAGACGACAGGGCGGCTTTCTTT. Encoded protein: CASSKDDRAAFF.

The gene calls are TRBV18 and TRBJ2-2, with 9 bases identical to TRBD2. The V and J ends lost 6 bases and 6 bases, in that order; junction bases with no gene match: 11. The CDR3 loop spans 16 amino acids. The germline gives CDR1 KGHSH, CDR2 LQKENI. For the CDR3, the DNA is TGTGCCAGCTCTCTCCTAGCGGGACTGCTGTCCGGGGAGCTGTTTTTT. It translates to CASSLLAGLLSGELFF.

The V gene is TRBV7-2, the J gene TRBJ1-2; 8 bases map to TRBD1. Germline V CDR1 and CDR2: SGHTA, FQGNSA. This CDR3 has 15 amino acids. V dropped 5 bases and J dropped 3; count of bases not matched to a gene: 8. CDR3 coding DNA: TGTGCCAGCAGCCCCCTGGACAGGGCTGACTATGGCTACACCTTC. This translates into CASSPLDRADYGYTF.